This T cell receptor beta chain was profiled in a study of blood T cell repertoires in COVID-19. The CDR3 is made up of 14 amino acids. Germline lookup yields CDR1 MDHEN and CDR2 SYDVKM. V gave up 7 bases and J gave up 3 bases; unmatched junction bases: 9. Authors' data handling: Estimated nucleated cell counts came from reference gene primer amplification. Here immunoSEQ multiplex PCR was the method, and the copy in TCRdb shows in-frame clones only, minus some. The DNA was the basis for D and trimming; V, J and clone size are from that table. The top ten clones hold 8.6% of a sample with approximately 150,000 clones, approximately 90% of them seen once.

J is TRBJ2-7 and V is TRBV28; TRBD2 aligns across 7 bases. This clonotype originated in a woman between 45 and 65 years old with active or convalescent COVID-19. The sequenced material came from peripheral blood. The DNA of the CDR3 is TGTGCCAGCAAGGGAGGGATCAAGGGCTACGAGCAGTACTTC. It codes for CASKGGIKGYEQYF.